These T cell receptor beta chains were read from a single sample in a study of T cells in Graves' hyperthyroidism and ophthalmopathy. TCRdb called the multiplex PCR reads again in MiXCR, with one record for every CDR3 protein. The repertoire holds about 460,000 distinct CDR3 sequences, with 20% to 25% as singletons. The sequenced material came from blood. The receptors were gathered from a woman aged 70-85 years with Graves' ophthalmopathy. The CDR3 runs from the conserved cysteine through the conserved F or W. D genes are given only for firm matches. Where a row states a size, it is once, few, many or the class of an expanded clone; other rows omit it.

. | . | TRBJ1-5 | TRBV12-3/TRBV12-4 | TGTGCCAGCAGCGAAATTGGGGGAGGACCCCTTAACAATCAGCCCCAGCATTTT | CASSEIGGGPLNNQPQHF
. | . | TRBJ1-6 | TRBV15 | TGTGCCACCAGCAGAGATCCGGGCAGGACTAATTCACCCCTCCACTTT | CATSRDPGRTNSPLHF
. | many | TRBJ2-7 | TRBV5-1 | TGCGCCAGCAGCTTGGACCGGCCAGGGAGCTCCTACGAGCAGTACTTC | CASSLDRPGSSYEQYF
. | few | TRBJ1-1 | TRBV3-1 | TGTGCCAGCAGCCGTCGGGCAGAAAGGGCTGAAGCTTTCTTT | CASSRRAERAEAFF
. | . | TRBJ1-4 | TRBV11-2 | TGTGCCAGCAGCGGGGGGGCCGGGCCTAATGAAAAACTGTTTTTT | CASSGGAGPNEKLFF
TRBD2 | . | TRBJ2-7 | TRBV4-2 | TGTGCCAGCAGCCAAGATTGGCTAGCGGGGGGACACTACGAGCAGTACTTC | CASSQDWLAGGHYEQYF
TRBD1 | few | TRBJ2-1 | TRBV19 | TGTGCCAGTAGTAAGCCGGGACAGGGGAATGAGCAGTTCTTC | CASSKPGQGNEQFF
. | . | TRBJ2-3 | TRBV20-1 | TGCAGTCCCACCTTGGGTAGAAGCACAGATACGCAGTATTTT | CSPTLGRSTDTQYF
. | few | TRBJ2-7 | TRBV20-1 | TGCAGTGCTATTATCGCAGGGGATGGCGAGCAGTACTTC | CSAIIAGDGEQYF
TRBD2 | few | TRBJ2-1 | TRBV5-1 | TGCGCCAGCAGCTTGGCTCCTAGCGGGAGTGGCGGTGAGCAGTTCTTC | CASSLAPSGSGGEQFF
TRBD2 | . | TRBJ2-3 | TRBV20-1 | TGCAGTGCTAGGCCCACACTAGCGGGGATCACAGATACGCAGTATTTT | CSARPTLAGITDTQYF
TRBD1 | . | TRBJ2-6 | TRBV28 | TGTGCCAGCAGTTCGTCAGGGGGCGACTCTGGGGCCAACGTCCTGACTTTC | CASSSSGGDSGANVLTF
TRBD1 | . | TRBJ1-6 | TRBV7-8 | TGTGCCAGCAACTGGACAGGGGACGGTAATTCACCCCTCCACTTT | CASNWTGDGNSPLHF
. | . | TRBJ2-7 | TRBV6-1 | TGTGCCAGCAAAGGGACCTACGAGCAGTACTTC | CASKGTYEQYF
. | . | TRBJ2-7 | TRBV6-2/TRBV6-3 | TGTGCCAGCACCCACTCGGGGGAGAACTACGAGCAGTACTTC | CASTHSGENYEQYF
TRBD1 | few | TRBJ2-6 | TRBV29-1 | TGCGGCCTTTTCGGACAGGCGGACTCTGGGGCCAACGTCCTGACTTTC | CGLFGQADSGANVLTF
. | . | TRBJ1-2 | TRBV6-1 | TGTGCCAGCGGGGGGGCAGGGCTTGTCCTCTCCGGCTACACCTTC | CASGGAGLVLSGYTF
TRBD1 | few | TRBJ2-2 | TRBV29-1 | TGCAGCGTTCGGACAGGGGGCAGCACCGGGGAGCTGTTTTTT | CSVRTGGSTGELFF
. | few | TRBJ2-7 | TRBV27 | TGTGCCAGCATGATACGGGCTATAAGACAGCTACAGTACGAGCAGTACTTC | CASMIRAIRQLQYEQYF
TRBD2 | . | TRBJ2-1 | TRBV6-1 | TGTGCCAGCAGTTCCCATTCTAGCGGGAAAGGCAATGAGCAGTTCTTC | CASSSHSSGKGNEQFF
TRBD2 | once | TRBJ2-3 | TRBV5-5 | TGCGCCAGCAGCTGGGGTAGCGGGAGTCCAGATACGCAGTATTTT | CASSWGSGSPDTQYF
TRBD1 | many | TRBJ2-1 | TRBV6-1 | TGTGCCAGCAGTGATCCGACCCGGACAGGAGTCAATGAGCAGTTCTTC | CASSDPTRTGVNEQFF
. | many | TRBJ1-1 | TRBV6-1 | TGTGCCAGCAGACCCCAGGAGCGGAAAGCTTTCTTT | CASRPQERKAFF
TRBD1 | few | TRBJ1-2 | TRBV20-1 | TGCAGTGCTACGTCAGGGGGCGCGGGCTATGGCTACACCTTC | CSATSGGAGYGYTF
. | few | TRBJ2-1 | TRBV28 | TGTGCCAGCGCCTACCTTTTGGGTTTCAATGAGCAGTTCTTC | CASAYLLGFNEQFF
. | few | TRBJ1-2 | TRBV3-1 | TGTGCCAGCAGCCCCATAGAAAACTATGGCTACACCTTC | CASSPIENYGYTF
TRBD2 | few | TRBJ2-7 | TRBV6-6 | TGTGCCAGCAGTTACGAGCGGGACGCCTACGAGCAGTACTTC | CASSYERDAYEQYF
TRBD1 | . | TRBJ2-1 | TRBV6-1 | TGTGCCAGCAGTGAGGGGACAGCGGACAATGAGCAGTTCTTC | CASSEGTADNEQFF
TRBD2 | few | TRBJ2-1 | TRBV30 | TGTGCCTGGAGGAGGGGACTAGCGCTCTACAATGAGCAGTTCTTC | CAWRRGLALYNEQFF
. | . | TRBJ2-7 | TRBV7-2 | TGTGCCAGCAGCTACTCCGGGACAAGAACCTACGAGCAGTACTTC | CASSYSGTRTYEQYF
TRBD1 | few | TRBJ2-7 | TRBV28 | TGTGCCAGCCAGTTTTCTGGACAGGGGGCGGAAGAGCAGTACTTC | CASQFSGQGAEEQYF
. | . | TRBJ1-6 | TRBV7-9 | TGTGCCAGCAGCTCCGGACGTCAGGGGTTCCCCCTCCACTTT | CASSSGRQGFPLHF
TRBD1 | . | TRBJ2-5 | TRBV15 | TGTGCCACCAGCGGGACAGAGCAAGAGACCCAGTACTTC | CATSGTEQETQYF
. | few | TRBJ1-3 | TRBV30 | TGTGCCTGGAGTGTACCAGGGGCCCTCCCTGGAAACACCATATATTTT | CAWSVPGALPGNTIYF
. | few | TRBJ2-7 | TRBV28 | TGTGCCAGCAGCGGCCGTCGGGGGCGGGCCTACGAGCAGTACTTC | CASSGRRGRAYEQYF
TRBD2 | few | TRBJ2-3 | TRBV11-2 | TGTGCCAGCAGCTTAGGGGCGCGGGGGAAAGATACGCAGTATTTT | CASSLGARGKDTQYF
TRBD1 | . | TRBJ1-6 | TRBV6-2/TRBV6-3 | TGTGCCAGCGGGAAGGACAGGGTTTCACCCCTCCACTTT | CASGKDRVSPLHF
. | . | TRBJ2-7 | TRBV7-2 | TGTGCCAGCAGCCCACAGGGCGGGAGTAGCCACGAGCAGTACTTC | CASSPQGGSSHEQYF
TRBD2 | . | TRBJ2-6 | TRBV5-1 | TGCGCCAGCAGCTTAGGACTAGCGGGCTCTGGGGCCAACGTCCTGACTTTC | CASSLGLAGSGANVLTF
. | . | TRBJ1-2 | TRBV27 | TGTGCCAGCAGGATGGACAGCAGATTTTATGGCTACACCTTC | CASRMDSRFYGYTF
TRBD2 | many | TRBJ2-7 | TRBV12-3/TRBV12-4 | TGTGCCAGCAGTCCCGGGGGGGCATCCTCCTACGAGCAGTACTTC | CASSPGGASSYEQYF
. | few | TRBJ1-4 | TRBV12-3/TRBV12-4 | TGTGCCAGCAGTTCCGGTGGGGGGGTAACGGCAGAAAAACTGTTTTTT | CASSSGGGVTAEKLFF
TRBD1 | . | TRBJ1-3 | TRBV4-2 | TGTGCCAGCAGCCAATCCACGGAGACAGGGTTTGGAAACACCATATATTTT | CASSQSTETGFGNTIYF
TRBD2 | . | TRBJ2-1 | TRBV5-4 | TGTGCCAGCAGCTTGAGGGCGGGAGGTCTCGGTGAGCAGTTCTTC | CASSLRAGGLGEQFF